Below are 3 T cell receptor beta chains sequenced from a single sample in a study of cytomegalovirus exposure and HLA in healthy donors. Primers included in the PCR were 60 Vbeta and 13 Jbeta primers. Only in-frame clones appear in the TCRdb table, and some are missing; sequencing was by immunoSEQ multiplex PCR. The table includes 120,000 to 150,000 clones, approximately 80% detected once. Material: PBMCs. Every receptor here comes from a man aged 25-45 years in good health and CMV-seropositive.

The V gene is TRBV5-1, the J gene TRBJ2-7, with D possibly matching TRBD2 (6 bases). Germline V CDR1 and CDR2: SGHRS, YFSETQ. This CDR3 is built from 14 residues. The germline V and J ends were trimmed by 1 base and 1 base, with 9 bases remaining between them. CDR3 nucleotides: TGCGCCAGCAGCTTGACCGCGGGGTCCTACGAGCAGTACTTC. It specifies CASSLTAGSYEQYF.

The rearrangement joins TRBV27 to TRBJ1-6, with a weak D call TRBD1 (6 bases). V was pared by 5 bases and J by 7 bases, with 15 bases between. CDR1 and CDR2 (germline): MNHEY, SMNVEV (reference sequence). The CDR3 spans 15 residues. CDR3 nucleotides: TGTGCCAGCAGTAAGGGGGGGAGACAGAATTCACCCCTCCACTTT. Protein product: CASSKGGRQNSPLHF.

The genes are TRBV7-2 and TRBJ2-7; TRBD1 agrees at 7 bases. The CDR3 length is 13 residues. Germline-derived CDR1 and CDR2 are SGHTA and FQGNSA. Written as DNA, the CDR3 is TGTGCAGCTACTTCGCAGGGGGTAGACGAGCAGTACTTC. This sequence encodes CAATSQGVDEQYF. The complete variable domain, with remaining parts taken from reference TRBV7-2 and TRBJ2-7, reads GAGVSQSPSNKVTEKGKDVELRCDPISGHTALYWYRQSLGQGLEFLIYFQGNSAPDKSGLPSDRFSAERTGGSVSTLTIQRTQQEDSAVYLCAATSQGVDEQYFGPGTRLTVT.